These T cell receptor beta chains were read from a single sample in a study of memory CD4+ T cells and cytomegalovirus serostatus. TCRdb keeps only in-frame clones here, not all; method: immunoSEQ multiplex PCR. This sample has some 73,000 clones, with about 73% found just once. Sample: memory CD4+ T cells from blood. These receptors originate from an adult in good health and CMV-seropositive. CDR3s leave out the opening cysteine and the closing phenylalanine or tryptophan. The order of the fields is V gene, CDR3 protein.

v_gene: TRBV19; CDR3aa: ASSREGPPGSGPQH
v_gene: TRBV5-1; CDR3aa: ASSLGGNGANVLT
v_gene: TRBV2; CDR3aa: ASSGDTWETQY
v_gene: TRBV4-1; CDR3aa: ASSTPRQARADTQY
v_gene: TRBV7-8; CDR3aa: ASSFQTDTQY
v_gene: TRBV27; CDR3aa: AIRFGYSGNTIY
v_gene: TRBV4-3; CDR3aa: ASGRLDSSYNEQF
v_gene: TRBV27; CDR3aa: ASSLGPRDSRYYGYT
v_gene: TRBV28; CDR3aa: ASSLRAYGYT
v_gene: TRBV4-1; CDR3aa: ASSPNGGGNQPQH
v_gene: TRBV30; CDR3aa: AWSVNPGQLLDTQY
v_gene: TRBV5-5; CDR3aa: ASRDTTGPDTQY
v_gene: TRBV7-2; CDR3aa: ASSLRRTNTDTQY
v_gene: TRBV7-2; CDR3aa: ASSLVDYTDTQY
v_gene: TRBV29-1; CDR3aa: SVDASRDNEQF
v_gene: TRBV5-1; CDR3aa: ASGKRTSSEKLF
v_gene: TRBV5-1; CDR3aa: ASTRRQLGGYT
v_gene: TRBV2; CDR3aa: ASRTGVTTFGNTIY
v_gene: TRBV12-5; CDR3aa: ASGLVGFLAGGGHTQY
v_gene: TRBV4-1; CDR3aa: ASRRPGQGNYGYT
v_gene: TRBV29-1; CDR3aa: SVEQGGYGYT
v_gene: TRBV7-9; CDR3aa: ASSLLVSSYNEQF
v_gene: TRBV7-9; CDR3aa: ASRWTGASTDTQY
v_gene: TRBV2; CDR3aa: ASSDRVGNTIY
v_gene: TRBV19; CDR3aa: ASSPTPRQGRDQPQH
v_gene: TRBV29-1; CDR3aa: SSGDSSYGYT
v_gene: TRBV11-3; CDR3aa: ASSLLGQNIQY
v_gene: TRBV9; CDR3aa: ASSVGAGGGTDTQY
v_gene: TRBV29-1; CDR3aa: SVQGLLTGELF
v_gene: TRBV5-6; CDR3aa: ASSLVGPLGNEQF
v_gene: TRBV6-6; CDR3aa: ASTALTEAF
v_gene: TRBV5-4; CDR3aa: ASSLDGGSTQTYNEQF
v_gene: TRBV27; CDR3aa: ASRGGPPVETQY
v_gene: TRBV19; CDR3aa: ASSTTGHLYGYT
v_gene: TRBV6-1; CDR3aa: ASRPYRGDNSPLH
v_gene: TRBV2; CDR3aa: ASSGLSGGSGETQY
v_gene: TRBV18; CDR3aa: ASSPQRANNEQF
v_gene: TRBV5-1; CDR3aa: ASSSRQGGLYGYT
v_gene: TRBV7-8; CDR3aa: ASSLSFRGQGLFQPQH
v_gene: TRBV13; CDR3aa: ASSLVVSGELF
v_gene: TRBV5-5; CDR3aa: ASSLGPSTSTYEQY
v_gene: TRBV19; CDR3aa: ASSIGTGALISYGYT
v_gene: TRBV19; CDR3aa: ASRKQGSNTEAF
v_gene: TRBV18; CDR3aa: ASSPPIGVAYGYT
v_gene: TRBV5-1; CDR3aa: ASSLDELTTGYT
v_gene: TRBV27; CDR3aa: ASSLSTGDGYT
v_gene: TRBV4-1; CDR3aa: ASSQDLLAGGNEQF
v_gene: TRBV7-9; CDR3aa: ASSVYGIGGDGYGYT
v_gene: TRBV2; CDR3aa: ASRDRGNANEKLF
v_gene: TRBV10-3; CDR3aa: AIRQGGGDGRYGYT
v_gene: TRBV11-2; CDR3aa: ASSLRTDHYGYT
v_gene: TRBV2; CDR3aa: ASSEEREANIQY
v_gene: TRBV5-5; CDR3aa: ASSLASWESAGSPLH
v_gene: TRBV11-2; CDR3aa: ASSLGQGVGYT